This T cell receptor (beta chain) is from a study of Ad26.COV2.S vaccination and SARS-CoV-2 variants. About the study: A participant enrolled in the COV1001 Ad26.COV2.S trial arm provided the sample.

Profiling relied on immunoSEQ multiplex PCR, and the TCRdb table lists in-frame clones only, not all of them. The table lists roughly 350,000 clones, roughly 91% of them singletons, with 3.4% in the top ten. V shed 4 bases and J shed 1 base, with 13 bases lying between them. The CDR3 is made up of 15 amino acids. The germline V gene encodes CDR1 LNHDA and CDR2 SQIVND (reference sequence). Study outcomes and limitations: Those who received vaccine or placebo ended up with similar non-spike TCR breadth.

The treatment was: about 20 received Ad26.COV2.S at low or high dose, single or two shots; a few received placebo; per-sample allocation not given. Sampling was performed 63 days after the first vaccine or placebo injection. Based in Boston, the donor was an adult of 18-55 years. Remarks on this clone: What it recognizes is unknown.

The chain uses TRBV19 and TRBJ1-1; D not certain. This sample comprised peripheral blood, obtained in a trial of Ad26.COV2.S vaccine versus placebo. The receptor's source is a person aged 18-65 years who received the Ad26.COV2.S COVID-19 vaccine or a placebo. The CDR3 is CASSTAGRGNTEAFF. The DNA for the CDR3 is TGTGCCAGTAGTACCGCCGGACGGGGGAACACTGAAGCTTTCTTT.